What follows are 20 T cell receptor beta chains derived from one specimen sequenced in a study of CXCR3-negative and CXCR3-positive naive CD8 T cells. Study-level results: TRB CDR3 hydrophobicity was greater in CXCR3-positive naive cells than in CXCR3-negative naive cells.

Their antigen targets remain unknown. In preparing the TRB cDNA libraries, 5' RACE with UMI labels was used. Reanalyzing the 5' RACE reads, TCRdb keeps one entry per CDR3 protein, without DNA. The table lists roughly 65,000 distinct CDR3 sequences. Material for sequencing was naive CXCR3+ CD8+ T cells from blood. Subset indicated: CD45RO-CCR7+CD27+CD95- naive CD8+ T cells expressing CXCR3 (TNR3+). Receptor source: a human donor in good health. Some clones in this sample may be carry-over from other donors' samples.

This chain links TRBV6-2 or TRBV6-3 with TRBJ2-1; TCRdb returns TRBD1, unconfirmable since there is no DNA. Germline CDR1 and CDR2: MNHEY and SVGEGT. The CDR3 length is 15 residues. The CDR3 sequence is CASSYSGPGYNEQFF.

V is TRBV27 and J is TRBJ2-5. Germline CDR1 is MNHEY and CDR2 is SMNVEV (reference sequence). The length of the CDR3 is 14 residues. CDR3: CASRDLVLPATQYF.

The chain links TRBV7-8 to TRBJ2-1; as DNA is missing, the TRBD2 call by TCRdb cannot be tested. The germline CDR1 and CDR2 sequences are SGHVS and FQNEAQ. The CDR3 has 14 amino acids. This CDR3 reads CASSLRAPRDEQFF.

The gene calls are TRBV29-1 and TRBJ2-7; lacking DNA, the TRBD2 call made by TCRdb goes unchecked. This CDR3 is 12 amino acids long. In germline, CDR1 is SQVTM, CDR2 ANQGSEA. The CDR3 here is CSVDGGEYEQYF.

The chain is built from TRBV3-1 and TRBJ2-3; lacking DNA, the TRBD2 call made by TCRdb goes unchecked. The CDR3 runs 17 residues. Germline values: CDR1 LGHDT, CDR2 YNNKEL (reference sequence). The CDR3 protein is CASSQAYLAGGTDTQYF.

This chain uses TRBV20-1 with TRBJ2-7; with no DNA, the TCRdb D assignment of TRBD1 cannot be verified. The V gene's germline CDR1 is DFQATT and CDR2 SNEGSKA (reference sequence). The CDR3 is 14 amino acids. CDR3 amino acids: CSASPGGDSYEQYF.

The rearrangement uses TRBV21-1 and TRBJ2-2; TCRdb indicates TRBD1, and absent DNA this call remains unverified. TRBV21-1 represents a pseudogene. CDR3 length equals 20 residues. The CDR3 is CASSKAFSTGGWTNTGELFF.

The CDR3 here is CASSYHQNIGVRSSYNEQFF. J is TRBJ2-1 and V is TRBV6-5. This CDR3 comprises 20 residues. The germline V gene has CDR1 MNHEY and CDR2 SVGAGI.

The chain recombines TRBV7-2 with TRBJ2-7; the TRBD1 assignment by TCRdb is unverifiable without DNA. Germline loops: CDR1 SGHTA, CDR2 FQGNSA. The CDR3 sequence is 14 residues long. CDR3 sequence reads: CASSSGAFSYEQYF.

This chain uses TRBV7-6 with TRBJ2-7; TCRdb reports TRBD1, a call that lacks DNA to check it against. The CDR3 is 14 amino acids. Germline lookup yields CDR1 SGHVS and CDR2 FNYEAQ. CDR3 in amino acids: CASSEGQGSNEQYF.

This sequence joins TRBV28 and TRBJ1-5; TCRdb's D gene call, TRBD1, goes unchecked for lack of DNA. The CDR3 totals 18 residues. Germline values: CDR1 MDHEN, CDR2 SYDVKM. This chain's CDR3 is CASSTPPTGRYSNQPQHF.

The chain carries TRBV12-3 or TRBV12-4 and TRBJ2-1; TCRdb returns TRBD1, unconfirmable since there is no DNA. The CDR3 consists of 13 residues. The CDR3 reads CASSLSPVNEQFF.

CDR3: CASSQRGPGYTF. This chain uses TRBV12-3 or TRBV12-4 with TRBJ1-2; there is no DNA to check the TCRdb D call of TRBD1. The CDR3 has 12 amino acids.

This chain joins TRBV7-9 and TRBJ1-6; the D gene TCRdb calls, TRBD1, cannot be checked with no DNA. Looked up from germline, CDR1 is SEHNR and CDR2 is FQNEAQ (reference sequence). The CDR3 covers 13 residues. The chain's CDR3 is CASSLDRNSPFHF.

The V call is TRBV10-3, the J call TRBJ2-3. CDR1 ENHRY and CDR2 SYGVKD come from the germline V gene. The CDR3 covers 16 residues. The CDR3 sequence: CAAAMDGATSTDTQYF.

V usage is TRBV12-3 or TRBV12-4 and J usage is TRBJ2-4; no DNA is available, so the TRBD2 call from TCRdb remains unchecked. This CDR3 has 17 amino acids. The CDR3 loop reads CASRGLAGELAKNIQYF.

The rearrangement links TRBV20-1 to TRBJ2-1; no DNA is available, so the TRBD2 call from TCRdb remains unchecked. The V gene's germline CDR1 is DFQATT and CDR2 SNEGSKA (reference sequence). The CDR3 has 13 amino acids. CDR3 sequence: CSARGGLDNEQFF.

The chain couples TRBV18 to TRBJ2-3; the TCRdb D gene call, TRBD2, has no DNA to confirm it. Looked up from germline, CDR1 is KGHSH and CDR2 is LQKENI. There are 15 residues in the CDR3. The CDR3 region is CASSPGLGVGDTQYF.

This rearrangement joins TRBV29-1 to TRBJ2-2; the TRBD1 assignment by TCRdb is unverifiable without DNA. The CDR3 loop spans 13 amino acids. CDR1 is SQVTM and CDR2 is ANQGSEA in the germline V gene. The CDR3 protein is CSVVGRGTGELFF.

This rearrangement joins TRBV20-1 to TRBJ1-1. CDR3 length equals 13 residues. Germline CDR1 reads DFQATT; CDR2 reads SNEGSKA (reference sequence). CDR3 sequence: CSARDRLNTEAFF.